The sequence of this T cell receptor (beta chain) was determined in a study of shared clonotypes between healthy human individuals (dated by TCRdb to 2019 to 2021). Turning to the overall study: A couple of women and three men aged 18 to 49 years were included in the cohort. Per donor, three plates each were used for CD4 naive and CD4 memory, two for CD8 naive, and one for CD8 memory. Blood TCR repertoires of about 5 healthy adults were deeply sequenced to estimate repertoire size and the extent of clonotype sharing between individuals. Different laboratories and diverse techniques were used to prepare libraries and sequence TCR repertoires, to increase sequencing depth and limit assay-specific biases. Each donor's leukapheresis produced roughly between about 0.9 and 9.5 billion PBMCs.

The germline ends are 7 bases apart after V is trimmed by 4 bases and J by 6 bases. CDR1 and CDR2 are drawn from the germline V gene: ENHRY, SYGVKD. Including cysteine and phenylalanine, the CDR3 has 11 amino acids. Only the CDR3 region is kept as DNA, spanning 33 bases read in frame from base 1. Using the deep immunoSEQ assay, multiplex PCR amplified TCR CDR3 regions from genomic DNA. For each cell subset, the extracted genomic DNA was distributed evenly across all wells of several immunoSEQ 96-well plates, and each plate served as one replicate. For sorted subsets, roughly 0.2 ug genomic DNA, equal to approximately 30,000 T cell genomes, was loaded into each replicate PCR. Purified libraries were quantified with a Qubit 3.0 fluorometer, sized on a Bioanalyzer 2100, and re-quantified with the KAPA Library Quantification kit. Each immunoSEQ 96-well plate was sequenced on its own single-read 150-cycle Illumina NextSeq 550 flow cell. As for how the authors treated the data: Because the immunoSEQ output included only junctional sequences and no quality scores, the filtering could not be the same as the filtering used for full-length reads. To assign V/J genes and CDR3, sequences were annotated using PyIR, a Python wrapper for IgBLAST v1.9, with IMGT germline references. Reads with weak V/J assignments (E-value above 1e-6), missing CDR3, stop codons, out-of-frame junctions, or ambiguous translated residues were removed. A V3J clonotype was defined by an identical inferred V gene, J gene, and CDR3 amino acid sequence. To compute the percentage overlap between repertoires, the number of shared unique clonotypes was divided by the size of the smaller repertoire. RTK rarefaction, the Chao1 estimator, and Recon v2.1 estimates of unobserved clonotypes were used to assess repertoire richness. Generation probabilities for all TCRbeta clonotypes obtained by the gDNA method from several donors were computed using OLGA. TCRdb's version of the immuneACCESS table is confined to in-frame rearrangements and falls short of the full clone set. An unresolved V gene accounts for under half of the shortfall where checked; the remainder is of unknown origin. V, J and clone size are those of that table, while D and trimming were read from the DNA. Present in this sample are 1,400,000 or so clones, approximately 98.5% of which were seen just once. 0.36% of the sample belongs to the ten largest clones.

Donors were healthy HIV-negative adults with no recently reported acute infections or vaccinations. All donors were Caucasian adults living in Nashville, Tennessee, USA. CD4+ T cells were enriched by magnetic negative selection, after which naive cells were positively selected on CD45RA and the negative fraction was taken as the memory subset. Blood was collected by leukapheresis, and PBMCs were isolated by Ficoll-Histopaque density gradient centrifugation and then cryopreserved in liquid nitrogen vapor phase. Purity and quantity of every magnetically sorted T cell population were checked by analytical flow cytometry. Genomic DNA was isolated from every sorted fraction and measured by UV absorbance on a Nanodrop 2000c. Study-wide conclusions, independent of this receptor: Incomplete sequencing was indicated by rarefaction of sorted-subset datasets, despite the large sequencing depth. The small number of donors limited the genetic and exposure-history diversity represented. Naive subsets generally had larger estimated clonotype richness than memory subsets did. Only blood was sampled, and tissue TCR repertoires likely differ from those in blood. Compared with non-shared clonotypes, clonotypes shared by all four sorted-subset donors had higher generation probabilities. Pairwise subsampling led to the expectation that sequencing depth would affect the degree of clonotype sharing among donors. When several donors were compared, the shared fraction of clonotypes was roughly 5% for naive CD4, more than 3% for naive CD8, 2.3% for memory CD4, and around 0.4% for memory CD8.

To note about this clone: There is no known antigen for this receptor. Base-call qualities are not available, and no considerably larger clone is one nucleotide away.

The TCR sequence derives from a man younger than 40 in good health. The sequencing sample was made of naive CD4+ T cells sorted from blood. The intended sense of this specimen's cell subset or site label: CD45RA+ positively selected. The rearrangement joined TRBV10-3 to TRBJ2-7; the D gene is not confidently resolved. The CDR3 protein sequence reads: CAISAQAEQYF. Here is the DNA: TGTGCCATCAGTGCGCAGGCCGAGCAGTACTTC.